This TCR beta chain derives from a study of cytomegalovirus exposure and HLA in healthy donors. Across the whole study: Findings of an earlier analysis included over 95 million unique TCR beta sequences from 180 million or so T cells.

Both 60 Vbeta primers and 13 Jbeta primers went into the PCR. The protocol was immunoSEQ multiplex PCR, while the TCRdb copy is restricted to in-frame clones and leaves out a portion. The data contain 90,000 to 110,000 clones, 65% to 90% of them seen just once; the ten biggest clones take up 2.2%. Study-level points and caveats: Presence/absence analysis assumed near-uniform sequencing depth across donors. Altogether, 164 TCR beta chains were recorded as cytomegalovirus-associated.

This CDR3 spans 14 amino acids. Germline V gene sequence: CDR1 MDHEN, CDR2 SYDVKM. V gave up 5 bases and J gave up 8 bases; unmatched junction bases: 7. As to this clone: The antigen remains unidentified.

The TCR comes from a woman aged 25 to 39 in good health and CMV-seronegative. The sample taken for sequencing was PBMCs. V and J are TRBV28 and TRBJ1-4, with TRBD1 matching over 8 bases. CDR3 protein: CASSPLGTGEKLFF. Written as DNA, the CDR3 is TGTGCCAGCAGTCCTCTCGGGACAGGAGAAAAACTGTTTTTT.